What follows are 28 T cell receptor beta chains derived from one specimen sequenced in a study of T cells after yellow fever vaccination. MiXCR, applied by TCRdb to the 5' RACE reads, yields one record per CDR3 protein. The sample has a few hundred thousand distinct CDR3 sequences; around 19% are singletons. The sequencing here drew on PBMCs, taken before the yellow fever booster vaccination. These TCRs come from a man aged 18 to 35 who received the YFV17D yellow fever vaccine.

CDR3: CASRERADTQYF. CDR3 in DNA: TGTGCCAGCAGAGAGAGGGCAGATACGCAGTATTTT. The chain combines TRBV2 with TRBJ2-3, with D perhaps TRBD2 (5 bases). The CDR3 length is 12 residues. CDR1 is SNHLY and CDR2 is FYNNEI in the germline V gene. V gave up 6 bases and J gave up 4 bases, with 8 bases separating them.

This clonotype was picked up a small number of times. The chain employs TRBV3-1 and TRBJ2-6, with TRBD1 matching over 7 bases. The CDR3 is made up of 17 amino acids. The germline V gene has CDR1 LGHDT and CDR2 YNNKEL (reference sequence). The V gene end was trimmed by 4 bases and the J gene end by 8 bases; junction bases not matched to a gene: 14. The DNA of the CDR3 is TGTGCCAGCAGCCCAGTTCCCGGGACAGCAGGAACCAACGTCCTGACTTTC. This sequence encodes CASSPVPGTAGTNVLTF.

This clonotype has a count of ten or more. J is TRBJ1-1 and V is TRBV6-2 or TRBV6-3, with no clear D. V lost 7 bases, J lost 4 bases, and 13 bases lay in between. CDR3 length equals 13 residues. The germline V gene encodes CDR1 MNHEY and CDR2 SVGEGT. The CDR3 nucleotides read TGTGCCAGCAACACCAACTGGGGCACTGAAGCTTTCTTT. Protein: CASNTNWGTEAFF.

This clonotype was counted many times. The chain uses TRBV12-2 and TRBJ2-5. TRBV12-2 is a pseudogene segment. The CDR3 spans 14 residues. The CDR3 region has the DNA TGTGCAAGTCGCTTAGGGTCCTCCCAAGAGACCCAGTACTTC. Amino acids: CASRLGSSQETQYF.

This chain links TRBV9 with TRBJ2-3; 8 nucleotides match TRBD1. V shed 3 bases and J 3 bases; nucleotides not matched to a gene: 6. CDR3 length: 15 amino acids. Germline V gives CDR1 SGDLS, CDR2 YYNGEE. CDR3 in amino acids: CASSERQGLTDTQYF. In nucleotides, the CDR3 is TGTGCCAGCAGCGAAAGACAGGGGCTGACAGATACGCAGTATTTT. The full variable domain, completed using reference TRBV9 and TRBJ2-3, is DSGVTQTPKHLITATGQRVTLRCSPRSGDLSVYWYQQSLDQGLQFLIQYYNGEERAKGNILERFSAQQFPDLHSELNLSSLELGDSALYFCASSERQGLTDTQYFGPGTRLTVL.

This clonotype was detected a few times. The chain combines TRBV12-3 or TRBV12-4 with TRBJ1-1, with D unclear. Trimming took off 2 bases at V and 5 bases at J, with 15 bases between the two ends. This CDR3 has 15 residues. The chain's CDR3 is CASSLSVSVRTEAFF. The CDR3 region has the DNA TGTGCCAGCAGTTTAAGCGTCTCCGTCCGGACTGAAGCTTTCTTT.

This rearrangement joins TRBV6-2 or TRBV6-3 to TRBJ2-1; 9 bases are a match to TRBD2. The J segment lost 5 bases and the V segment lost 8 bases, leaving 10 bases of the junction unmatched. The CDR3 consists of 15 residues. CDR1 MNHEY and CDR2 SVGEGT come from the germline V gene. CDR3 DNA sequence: TGTGCCAGCGACCAACTAGCGGGCCTCCACAATGAGCAGTTCTTC. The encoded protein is CASDQLAGLHNEQFF.

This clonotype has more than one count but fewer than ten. CDR3 residues: CSARWGGPYNEQFF. In nucleotides, the CDR3 is TGCAGTGCTAGGTGGGGGGGCCCCTACAATGAGCAGTTCTTC. The chain has TRBV20-1 and TRBJ2-1; TRBD2 is a possible D gene (7 bases). This CDR3 is built from 14 residues. Germline V gives CDR1 DFQATT, CDR2 SNEGSKA (reference sequence). V lost 3 bases to trimming and J lost 2 bases, with 11 bases between them.

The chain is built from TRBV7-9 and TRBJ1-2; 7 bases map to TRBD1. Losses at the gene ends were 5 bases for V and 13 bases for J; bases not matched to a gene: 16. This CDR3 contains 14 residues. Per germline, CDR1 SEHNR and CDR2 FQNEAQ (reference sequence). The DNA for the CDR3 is TGTGCCAGCAGCCCGGGGACAGAGCTACCAATCCGCACCTTC. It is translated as CASSPGTELPIRTF.

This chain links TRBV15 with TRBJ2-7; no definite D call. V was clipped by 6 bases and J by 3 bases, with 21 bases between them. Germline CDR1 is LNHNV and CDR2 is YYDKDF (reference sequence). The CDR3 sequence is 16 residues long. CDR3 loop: CATSLPPERDLYEQYF. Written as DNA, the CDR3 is TGTGCCACCAGTCTCCCCCCGGAAAGGGATCTCTACGAGCAGTACTTC.

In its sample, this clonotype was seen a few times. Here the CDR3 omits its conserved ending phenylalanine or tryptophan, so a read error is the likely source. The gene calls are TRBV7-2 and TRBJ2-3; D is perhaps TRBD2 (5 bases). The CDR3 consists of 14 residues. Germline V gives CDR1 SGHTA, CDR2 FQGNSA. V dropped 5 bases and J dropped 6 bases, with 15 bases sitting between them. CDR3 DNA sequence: TGTGCCAGCAGCCCAGTTGGTGGCGGGGATACGCAGTATTCT. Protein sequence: CASSPVGGGDTQYS.

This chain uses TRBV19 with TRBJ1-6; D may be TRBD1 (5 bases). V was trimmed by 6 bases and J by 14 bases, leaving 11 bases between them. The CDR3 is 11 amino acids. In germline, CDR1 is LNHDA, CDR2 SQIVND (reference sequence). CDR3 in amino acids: CASSGGWALHF. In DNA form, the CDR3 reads TGTGCCAGTAGCGGGGGATGGGCCCTCCACTTT.

The CDR3 coding sequence is TGCGCCAGCAGCCACCACGCTAAATCCTACAATGAGCAGTTCTTC. This codes for CASSHHAKSYNEQFF. The rearrangement links TRBV4-1 to TRBJ2-1; unclear D gene. In germline, CDR1 is MGHRA, CDR2 YSYEKL. There are 15 residues in the CDR3. Between the trimmed V and J ends, which lost 3 bases and 1 base, there was a span of 10 bases.

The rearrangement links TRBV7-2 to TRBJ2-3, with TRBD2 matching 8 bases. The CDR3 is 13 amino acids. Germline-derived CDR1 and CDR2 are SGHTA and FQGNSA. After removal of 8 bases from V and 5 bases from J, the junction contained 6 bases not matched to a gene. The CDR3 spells CASDGGAGDTQYF. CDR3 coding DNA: TGTGCCAGCGACGGGGGGGCGGGAGATACGCAGTATTTT.

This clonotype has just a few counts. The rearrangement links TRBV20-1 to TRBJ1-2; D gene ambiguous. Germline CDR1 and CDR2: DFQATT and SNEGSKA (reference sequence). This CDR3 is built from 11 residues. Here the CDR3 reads CCLDSNYGYTF. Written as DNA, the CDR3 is TGCTGCTTGGACTCTAACTATGGCTACACCTTC.

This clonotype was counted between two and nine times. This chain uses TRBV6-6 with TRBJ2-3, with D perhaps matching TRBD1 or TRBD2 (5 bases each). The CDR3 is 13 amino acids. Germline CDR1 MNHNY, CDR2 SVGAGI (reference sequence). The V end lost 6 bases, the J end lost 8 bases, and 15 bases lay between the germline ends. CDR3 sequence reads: CASSRDLGGTQYF. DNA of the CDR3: TGTGCCAGCAGCCGGGACCTTGGGGGTACGCAGTATTTT.

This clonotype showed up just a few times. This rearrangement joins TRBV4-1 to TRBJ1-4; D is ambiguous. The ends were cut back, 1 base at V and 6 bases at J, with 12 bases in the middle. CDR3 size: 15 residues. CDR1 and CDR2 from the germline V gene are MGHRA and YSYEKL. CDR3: CASSQGGLFDEKLFF. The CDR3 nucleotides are TGCGCCAGCAGCCAAGGAGGTTTATTCGATGAAAAACTGTTTTTT.

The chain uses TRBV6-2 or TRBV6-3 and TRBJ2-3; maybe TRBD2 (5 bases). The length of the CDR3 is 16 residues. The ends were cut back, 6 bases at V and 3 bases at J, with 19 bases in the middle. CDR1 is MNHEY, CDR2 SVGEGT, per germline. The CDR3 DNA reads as TGTGCCAGCAGCTCCTCCCTTGGGCCGGGGACAGATACGCAGTATTTT. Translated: CASSSSLGPGTDTQYF.

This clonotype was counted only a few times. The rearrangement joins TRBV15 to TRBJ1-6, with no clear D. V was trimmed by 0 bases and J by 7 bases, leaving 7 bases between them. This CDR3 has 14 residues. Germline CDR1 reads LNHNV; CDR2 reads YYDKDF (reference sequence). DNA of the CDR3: TGTGCCACCAGCAGAGAGGGGAGAAATTCACCCCTCCACTTT. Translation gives CATSREGRNSPLHF. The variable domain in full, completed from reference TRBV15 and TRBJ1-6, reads DAMVIQNPRYQVTQFGKPVTLSCSQTLNHNVMYWYQQKSSQAPKLLFHYYDKDFNNEADTPDNFQSRRPNTSFCFLDIRSPGLGDTAMYLCATSREGRNSPLHFGNGTRLTVT.

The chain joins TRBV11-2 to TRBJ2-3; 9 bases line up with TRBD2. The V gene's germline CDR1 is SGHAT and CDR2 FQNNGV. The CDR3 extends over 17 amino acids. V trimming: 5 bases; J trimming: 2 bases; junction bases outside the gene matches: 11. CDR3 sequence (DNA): TGTGCCAGCAGCCCAGGAGGTAGGACTAGCGCCACAGATACGCAGTATTTT. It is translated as CASSPGGRTSATDTQYF.

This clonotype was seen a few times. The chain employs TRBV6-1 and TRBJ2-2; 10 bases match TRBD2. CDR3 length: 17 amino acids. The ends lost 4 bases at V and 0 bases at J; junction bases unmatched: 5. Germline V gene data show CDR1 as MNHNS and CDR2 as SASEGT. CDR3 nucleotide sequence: TGTGCCAGCAGTGTTAGCGGGGGGCCGCCGAACACCGGGGAGCTGTTTTTT. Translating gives CASSVSGGPPNTGELFF.

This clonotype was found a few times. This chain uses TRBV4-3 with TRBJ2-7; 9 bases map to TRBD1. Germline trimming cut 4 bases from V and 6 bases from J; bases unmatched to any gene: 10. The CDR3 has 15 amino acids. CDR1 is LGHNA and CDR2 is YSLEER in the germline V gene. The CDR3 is CASSLDDGTGCEQYF. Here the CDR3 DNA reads TGCGCCAGCAGCCTAGACGACGGGACAGGGTGCGAGCAGTACTTC.

CDR3 region: CASSPTSGPNEQFF. The CDR3 region has the DNA TGTGCCAGCTCGCCCACGTCGGGGCCGAATGAGCAGTTCTTC. This rearrangement joins TRBV18 to TRBJ2-1, with D possibly called TRBD1 or TRBD2 (5 bases each). Germline V lookup: CDR1 KGHSH, CDR2 LQKENI. There are 14 residues in the CDR3. V was cut by 6 bases and J by 7 bases, with 16 bases left in between.

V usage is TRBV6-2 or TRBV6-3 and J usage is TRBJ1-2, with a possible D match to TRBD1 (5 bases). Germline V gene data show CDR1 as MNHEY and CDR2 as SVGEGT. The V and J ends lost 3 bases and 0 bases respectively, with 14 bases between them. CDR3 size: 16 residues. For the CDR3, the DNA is TGTGCCAGCAGTTATCCACCGGGACGGACTAACTATGGCTACACCTTC. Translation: CASSYPPGRTNYGYTF.

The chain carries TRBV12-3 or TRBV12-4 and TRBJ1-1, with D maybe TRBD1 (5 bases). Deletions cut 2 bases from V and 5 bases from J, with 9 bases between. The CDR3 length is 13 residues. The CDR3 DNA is TGTGCCAGCAGTTTATATGAGGGGACTGAAGCTTTCTTT. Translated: CASSLYEGTEAFF.

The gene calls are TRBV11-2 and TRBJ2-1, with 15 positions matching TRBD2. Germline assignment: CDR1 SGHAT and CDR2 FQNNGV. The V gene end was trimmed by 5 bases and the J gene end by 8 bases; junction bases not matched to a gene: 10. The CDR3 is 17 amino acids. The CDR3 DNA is TGTGCCAGCAGCAGCGGGACTAGCGGGGGGATGTTAGATGAGCAGTTCTTC. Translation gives CASSSGTSGGMLDEQFF.

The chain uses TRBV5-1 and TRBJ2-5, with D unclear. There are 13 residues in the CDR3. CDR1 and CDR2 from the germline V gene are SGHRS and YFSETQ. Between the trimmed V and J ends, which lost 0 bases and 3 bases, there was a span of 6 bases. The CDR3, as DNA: TGCGCCAGCAGCTTGGCCCCTGAAGAGACCCAGTACTTC. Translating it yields CASSLAPEETQYF.

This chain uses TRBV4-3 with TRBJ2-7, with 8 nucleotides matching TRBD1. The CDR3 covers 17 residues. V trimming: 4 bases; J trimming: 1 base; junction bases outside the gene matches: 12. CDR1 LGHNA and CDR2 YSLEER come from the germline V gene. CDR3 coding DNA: TGCGCCAGCAGCCCGGATGGACAGGGCATCGGTTCCTACGAGCAGTACTTC. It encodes CASSPDGQGIGSYEQYF.